These 20 T cell receptor beta chains were all obtained from the same sample, sequenced in a study of cytomegalovirus exposure and HLA in healthy donors. The primer mix had 60 Vbeta and 13 Jbeta primers. The repertoire was sequenced with immunoSEQ multiplex PCR; TCRdb's copy has only in-frame clones and lacks some. The data contain 90,000 to 150,000 clones, less than 10% of them singletons. Sequencing input: PBMCs. The receptors shown here come from a middle-aged woman in good health and CMV-seropositive.

The rearrangement links TRBV7-6 to TRBJ2-7; TRBD2 might be the D (5 bases). From germline, CDR1 is SGHVS and CDR2 FNYEAQ. V lost 4 bases, J lost 7 bases, and 17 bases lay in between. The CDR3 is 14 amino acids. The CDR3 sequence: CASSSTTSLGEQYF. The CDR3 DNA sequence: TGTGCCAGCAGCTCGACTACCTCCTTGGGGGAGCAGTACTTC.

The chain carries TRBV11-2 and TRBJ2-7; 9 bases map to TRBD1. V shed 4 bases and J 1 base; nucleotides not matched to a gene: 2. The CDR3 extends over 14 amino acids. Germline V CDR1 and CDR2: SGHAT, FQNNGV. The CDR3 reads CASSSGTGSYEQYF. As DNA, the CDR3 is TGTGCCAGCAGCTCCGGGACAGGGTCCTACGAGCAGTACTTC.

Concerning this clone: Germline is not matched at one junction end, which may reflect a read error. The identical CDR3 is also encoded by other nucleotide sequences in the sample. V is TRBV29-1 and J is TRBJ2-3; 12 nucleotides line up with TRBD1. The germline V gene has CDR1 SQVTM and CDR2 ANQGSEA. CDR3 length: 16 residues. The CDR3 here is CCVVKGDRGLSDTQYF. The DNA for the CDR3 is TGCTGCGTCGTGAAAGGGGACAGGGGGCTGTCCGATACGCAGTATTTT.

This clone was seen a few times. The rearrangement joins TRBV5-6 to TRBJ1-4; D gene unclear. The germline CDR1 and CDR2 sequences are SGHDT and YYEEEE. V was clipped by 1 base and J by 0 bases, with 16 bases between them. The CDR3 is made up of 18 amino acids. The CDR3 nucleotides are TGTGCCAGCAGCTTGCTCGGGAGGCAGTATGCAACTAATGAAAAACTGTTTTTT. This codes for CASSLLGRQYATNEKLFF. The variable domain in full, completed from reference TRBV5-6 and TRBJ1-4, reads DAGVTQSPTHLIKTRGQQVTLRCSPKSGHDTVSWYQQALGQGPQFIFQYYEEEERQRGNFPDRFSGHQFPNYSSELNVNALLLGDSALYLCASSLLGRQYATNEKLFFGSGTQLSVL.

The chain recombines TRBV5-1 with TRBJ2-7; a weak D match, TRBD2 (6 bases). Germline V gene sequence: CDR1 SGHRS, CDR2 YFSETQ. Trimming stripped 0 bases from V and 5 bases from J, with 15 bases between. The CDR3 totals 15 residues. Here the CDR3 reads CASSLAYGEVDEQYF. The CDR3 DNA is TGCGCCAGCAGCTTGGCTTATGGGGAGGTGGACGAGCAGTACTTC.

A few counts support this clone. The V and J genes are TRBV7-6 and TRBJ1-1, with 9 bases matching TRBD1. J gave up 3 bases and V 3 bases, and 8 bases lay outside the gene matches. The germline V gene encodes CDR1 SGHVS and CDR2 FNYEAQ. The CDR3 has 16 residues. CDR3 DNA: TGTGCCAGCAGCTTCGGGACAGGGATTGGCGACACTGAAGCTTTCTTT. Its protein is CASSFGTGIGDTEAFF. The full variable domain, with the rest looked up from reference TRBV7-6 and TRBJ1-1, is GAGVSQSPRYKVTKRGQDVALRCDPISGHVSLYWYRQALGQGPEFLTYFNYEAQQDKSGLPNDRFSAERPEGSISTLTIQRTEQRDSAMYRCASSFGTGIGDTEAFFGQGTRLTVV.

This clone was seen more than once but under ten times. The V and J genes are TRBV27 and TRBJ1-1; possible D gene TRBD1, 5 bases. Germline V lookup: CDR1 MNHEY, CDR2 SMNVEV (reference sequence). The CDR3 length is 13 residues. V was pared by 11 bases and J by 6 bases, with 19 bases between. DNA of the CDR3: TGTGCCTGCATGAATATAAGGGGCGCTGAAGCTTTCTTT. This translates into CACMNIRGAEAFF.

The gene calls are TRBV2 and TRBJ2-1, with D unclear. Trimming stripped 4 bases from V and 5 bases from J, with 9 bases between. CDR1 and CDR2 from the germline V gene are SNHLY and FYNNEI. This CDR3 comprises 13 residues. The CDR3, as DNA: TGTGCCAGCAGTGCTATTTTAGACAATGAGCAGTTCTTC. It codes for CASSAILDNEQFF. Full variable domain (rest looked up from reference TRBV2 and TRBJ2-1): EPEVTQTPSHQVTQMGQEVILRCVPISNHLYFYWYRQILGQKVEFLVSFYNNEISEKSEIFDDQFSVERPDGSNFTLKIRSTKLEDSAMYFCASSAILDNEQFFGPGTRLTVL.

The chain employs TRBV28 and TRBJ1-1; D possibly corresponds to TRBD1 (6 bases). CDR3 length equals 12 residues. From germline, CDR1 is MDHEN and CDR2 SYDVKM. The V end lost 7 bases, the J end lost 8 bases, and 14 bases lay between the germline ends. Here the CDR3 DNA reads TGTGCCAGCACAGGACAGCCCCAAGAAGCTTTCTTT. Its translation is CASTGQPQEAFF.

This chain links TRBV6-5 with TRBJ1-2, with 7 bases identical to TRBD1. Trimming cost V 6 bases and J 4 bases; bases outside gene matches: 2. This CDR3 region has 12 residues. The germline V gene has CDR1 MNHEY and CDR2 SVGAGI. CDR3 residues: CASRQGGYGYTF. The CDR3 DNA sequence: TGTGCCAGCAGGCAGGGGGGCTATGGCTACACCTTC.

The chain recombines TRBV9 with TRBJ1-4, with 9 bases identical to TRBD1. Germline V gene lookup returns CDR1 SGDLS and CDR2 YYNGEE. J was trimmed by 7 bases and V by 4 bases; bases with no gene match: 8. The CDR3 covers 15 residues. The CDR3 loop is CASSPRQGGSEKLFF. In DNA, the CDR3 is TGTGCCAGCAGCCCTCGACAGGGGGGAAGTGAAAAACTGTTTTTT.

The chain links TRBV27 to TRBJ1-1; a possible D gene is TRBD1 (5 bases). CDR1 is MNHEY and CDR2 is SMNVEV in the germline V gene (reference sequence). This CDR3 has 14 residues. V was shortened by 4 bases and J by 6 bases, with 15 bases between the two germline ends. The CDR3 is CASSWGTSKSEAFF. The CDR3 DNA is TGTGCCAGCAGTTGGGGGACTTCTAAGTCTGAAGCTTTCTTT.

The rearrangement links TRBV19 to TRBJ2-7; 8 bases align to TRBD2. Germline V gene data show CDR1 as LNHDA and CDR2 as SQIVND (reference sequence). V lost 7 bases, J lost 1 base, and 6 bases stayed unmatched. This CDR3 spans 14 amino acids. The CDR3 spells CASKELAASYEQYF. The CDR3 nucleotides read TGTGCCAGTAAAGAACTAGCGGCTTCCTACGAGCAGTACTTC.

This clone was seen more than once but under ten times. The V call is TRBV4-2, the J call TRBJ2-1; 12 bases are a match to TRBD2. CDR3 length: 14 residues. The V gene end was trimmed by 3 bases and the J gene end by 7 bases; junction bases not matched to a gene: 1. Germline V gene data show CDR1 as LGHNA and CDR2 as YNFKEQ. CDR3 protein: CASSQTSGRNEQFF. In nucleotides, the CDR3 is TGTGCCAGCAGCCAGACTAGCGGGAGAAATGAGCAGTTCTTC.

This chain joins TRBV6-1 and TRBJ1-2, with TRBD1 matching 9 bases. The V and J ends lost 6 bases and 4 bases, in that order; junction bases with no gene match: 6. The CDR3 spans 14 residues. Germline lookup yields CDR1 MNHNS and CDR2 SASEGT. Here the CDR3 reads CASSSTGQGYGYTF. The CDR3 DNA reads as TGTGCCAGCAGCTCCACGGGACAGGGCTATGGCTACACCTTC.

The gene calls are TRBV7-6 and TRBJ2-2; 13 bases match TRBD2. This CDR3 is 18 amino acids long. Germline assignment: CDR1 SGHVS and CDR2 FNYEAQ. The trim removed 2 bases at V and 3 bases at J, leaving 6 bases unmatched. The CDR3 coding sequence is TGTGCCAGCAGCTTACTACTAGCGGGGGGGCAGTACACCGGGGAGCTGTTTTTT. Encoded protein: CASSLLLAGGQYTGELFF.

This clone showed up just a few times. The rearrangement links TRBV10-3 to TRBJ1-1, with no clear D. This CDR3 is built from 13 residues. V gave up 10 bases and J gave up 1 base, with 13 bases separating them. CDR1 ENHRY and CDR2 SYGVKD come from the germline V gene. CDR3 loop: CATSKRENTEAFF. For the CDR3, the DNA is TGTGCCACATCTAAGAGGGAGAACACTGAAGCTTTCTTT.

The chain joins TRBV28 to TRBJ2-1, with D perhaps TRBD1 (8 bases). There are 16 residues in the CDR3. Looked up from germline, CDR1 is MDHEN and CDR2 is SYDVKM. V was cut by 6 bases and J by 2 bases, with 17 bases left in between. CDR3 sequence reads: CASRGGAGGPYNEQFF. Here the CDR3 DNA reads TGTGCCAGCAGGGGGGGGGCAGGGGGCCCCTACAATGAGCAGTTCTTC.

This clone showed up just a few times. Additional DNA sequences in this sample encode the identical CDR3. The chain has TRBV5-4 and TRBJ1-1, with no clear D. The CDR3 extends over 13 amino acids. Germline lookup yields CDR1 SGHNT and CDR2 YYREEE (reference sequence). V gave up 0 bases and J gave up 2 bases, with 5 bases separating them. CDR3 sequence: CASSLDRNTEAFF. For the CDR3, the DNA is TGTGCCAGCAGCTTGGACAGAAACACTGAAGCTTTCTTT.

This clone came up a few times. V is TRBV19 and J is TRBJ2-2, with 7 nucleotides matching TRBD1. The V gene's germline CDR1 is LNHDA and CDR2 SQIVND (reference sequence). CDR3 length equals 14 residues. V shed 7 bases and J 0 bases; nucleotides not matched to a gene: 2. The CDR3 coding sequence is TGTGCCAGTATGGGGACAGCGAACACCGGGGAGCTGTTTTTT. Its protein product is CASMGTANTGELFF. The full variable domain, its missing parts supplied by reference TRBV19 and TRBJ2-2, is DGGITQSPKYLFRKEGQNVTLSCEQNLNHDAMYWYRQDPGQGLRLIYYSQIVNDFQKGDIAEGYSVSREKKESFPLTVTSAQKNPTAFYLCASMGTANTGELFFGEGSRLTVL.